This T cell receptor (beta chain) came from a study of blood T cells in healthy people across ages. Remarks on this clonotype: The target antigen is unknown.

For the second PCR, which ran for 7 to 11 cycles, a sample-barcoded 5' primer and a J-beta primer mix were used. A template-switch adaptor that had 12 random nucleotides put a tag on each cDNA molecule. TCRdb re-called the 5' RACE reads through MiXCR, storing one row per CDR3 protein. The profile covers roughly 1,500,000 distinct CDR3 sequences, with approximately 42% appearing a single time and around 8% taken by the ten largest. Between the trimmed V and J ends, which lost 0 bases and 2 bases, there was a span of 11 bases. The CDR3 totals 15 residues. CDR1 and CDR2 from the germline V gene are DFQATT and SNEGSKA (reference sequence). General study points: Researchers deemed the diversity estimates from one million T cells underestimates.

The V and J genes are TRBV20-1 and TRBJ2-1, with D maybe TRBD1 (6 bases). Sequencing was carried out using blood. This clonotype was obtained from a woman under 30 in good health. DNA for the CDR3: TGCAGTGCTAGAGATCAGGGGACCACCTACAATGAGCAGTTCTTC. As protein: CSARDQGTTYNEQFF.